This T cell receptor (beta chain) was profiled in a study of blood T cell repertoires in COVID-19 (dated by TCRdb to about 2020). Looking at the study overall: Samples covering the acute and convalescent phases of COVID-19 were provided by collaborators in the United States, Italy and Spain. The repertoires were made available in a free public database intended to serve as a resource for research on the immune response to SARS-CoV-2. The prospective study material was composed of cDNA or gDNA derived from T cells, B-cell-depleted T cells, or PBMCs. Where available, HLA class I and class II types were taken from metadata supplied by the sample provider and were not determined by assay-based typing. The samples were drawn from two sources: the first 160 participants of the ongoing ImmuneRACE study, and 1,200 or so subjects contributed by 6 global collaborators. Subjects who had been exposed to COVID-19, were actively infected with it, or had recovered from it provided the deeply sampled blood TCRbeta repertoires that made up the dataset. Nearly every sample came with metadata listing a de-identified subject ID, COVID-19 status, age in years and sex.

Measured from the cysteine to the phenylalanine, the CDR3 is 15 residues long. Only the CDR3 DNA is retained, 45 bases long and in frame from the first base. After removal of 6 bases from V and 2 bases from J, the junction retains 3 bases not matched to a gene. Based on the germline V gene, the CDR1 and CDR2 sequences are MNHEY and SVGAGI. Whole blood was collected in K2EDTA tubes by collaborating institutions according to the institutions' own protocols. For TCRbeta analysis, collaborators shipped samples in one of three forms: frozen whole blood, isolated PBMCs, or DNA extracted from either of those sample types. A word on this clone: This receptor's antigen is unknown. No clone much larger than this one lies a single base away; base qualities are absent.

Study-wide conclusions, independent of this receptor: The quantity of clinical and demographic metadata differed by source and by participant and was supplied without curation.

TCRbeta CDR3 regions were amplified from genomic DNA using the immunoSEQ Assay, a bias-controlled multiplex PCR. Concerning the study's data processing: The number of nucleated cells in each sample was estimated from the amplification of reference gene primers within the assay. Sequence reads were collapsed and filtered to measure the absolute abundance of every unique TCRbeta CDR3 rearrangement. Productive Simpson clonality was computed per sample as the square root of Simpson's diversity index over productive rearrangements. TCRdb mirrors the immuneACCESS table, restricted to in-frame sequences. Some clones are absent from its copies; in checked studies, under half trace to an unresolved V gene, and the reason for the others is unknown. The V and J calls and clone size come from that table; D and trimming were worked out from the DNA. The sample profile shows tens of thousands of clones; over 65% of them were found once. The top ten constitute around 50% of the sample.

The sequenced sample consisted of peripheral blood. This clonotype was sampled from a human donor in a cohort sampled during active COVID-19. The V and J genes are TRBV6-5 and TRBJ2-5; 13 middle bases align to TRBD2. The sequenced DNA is TGTGCCAGCAGCTCGGGACTAGCGGGACAAGAGACCCAGTACTTC. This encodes CASSSGLAGQETQYF.